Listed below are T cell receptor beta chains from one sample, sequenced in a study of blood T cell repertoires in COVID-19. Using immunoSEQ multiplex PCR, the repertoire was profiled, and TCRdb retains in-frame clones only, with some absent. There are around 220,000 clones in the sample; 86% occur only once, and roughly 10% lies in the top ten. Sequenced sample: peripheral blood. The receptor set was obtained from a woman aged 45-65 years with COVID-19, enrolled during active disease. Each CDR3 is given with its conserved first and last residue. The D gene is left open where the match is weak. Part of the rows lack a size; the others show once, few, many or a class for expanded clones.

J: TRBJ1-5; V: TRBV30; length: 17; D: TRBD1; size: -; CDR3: CAWSVRRDRGYNQPQHF; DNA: TGTGCCTGGAGTGTACGGCGGGACAGGGGATACAATCAGCCCCAGCATTTT
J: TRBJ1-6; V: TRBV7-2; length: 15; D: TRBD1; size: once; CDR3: CASSSGQGYNSPLHF; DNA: TGTGCCAGCAGCTCGGGACAGGGCTATAATTCACCCCTCCACTTT
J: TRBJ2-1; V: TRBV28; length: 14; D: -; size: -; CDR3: CASSFGGIYNEQFF; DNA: TGTGCCAGCAGTTTTGGGGGGATCTACAATGAGCAGTTCTTC
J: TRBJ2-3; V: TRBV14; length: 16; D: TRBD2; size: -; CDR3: CASSQDVGGVTDTQYF; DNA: TGTGCCAGCAGCCAAGATGTCGGGGGGGTCACAGATACGCAGTATTTT
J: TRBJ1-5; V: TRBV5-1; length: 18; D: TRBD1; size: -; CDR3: CASSCLDREISGNQPQHF; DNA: TGCGCCAGCAGCTGCTTAGACAGGGAAATATCGGGCAATCAGCCCCAGCATTTT
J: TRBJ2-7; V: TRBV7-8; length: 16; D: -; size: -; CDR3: CASSFFLGAGGDEQYF; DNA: TGTGCCAGCAGCTTTTTTCTGGGGGCAGGCGGTGACGAGCAGTACTTC
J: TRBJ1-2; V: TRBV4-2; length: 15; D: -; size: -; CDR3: CASSQVGGLSYGYTF; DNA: TGTGCCAGCAGCCAAGTGGGCGGGCTCAGCTATGGCTACACCTTC
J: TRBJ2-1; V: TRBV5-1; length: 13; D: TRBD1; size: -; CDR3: CASSLVGTGRDIF; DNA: TGCGCCAGCAGCTTGGTAGGGACAGGGAGGGACATCTTC
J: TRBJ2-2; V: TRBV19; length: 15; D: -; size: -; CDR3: CASSTQGFGTGELFF; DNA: TGTGCCAGTAGTACACAGGGATTCGGCACCGGGGAGCTGTTTTTT
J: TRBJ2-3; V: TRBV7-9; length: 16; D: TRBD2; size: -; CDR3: CASSPPSGGSSYTQYF; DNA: TGTGCCAGCAGCCCGCCTAGCGGGGGGTCCTCGTATACGCAGTATTTT
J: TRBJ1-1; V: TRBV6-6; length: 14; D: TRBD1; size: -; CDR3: CASSPWTGNTEAFF; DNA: TGTGCCAGCAGTCCTTGGACAGGGAACACTGAAGCTTTCTTT
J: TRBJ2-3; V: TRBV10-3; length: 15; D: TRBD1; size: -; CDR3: CATTRPGQGTDTQYF; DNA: TGTGCCACTACCAGACCGGGACAGGGTACAGATACGCAGTATTTT
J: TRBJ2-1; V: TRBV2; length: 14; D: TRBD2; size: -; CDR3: CASTLAGPRTEQFF; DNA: TGTGCCAGCACTCTAGCGGGGCCGCGTACTGAGCAGTTCTTC
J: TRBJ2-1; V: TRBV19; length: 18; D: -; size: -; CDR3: CASTGQGGLVGAYNEQFF; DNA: TGTGCCAGTACAGGACAGGGAGGGTTGGTCGGGGCATACAATGAGCAGTTCTTC
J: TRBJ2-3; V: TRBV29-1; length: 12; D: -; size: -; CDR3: CSPWGETDTQYF; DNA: TGCAGCCCTTGGGGGGAAACAGATACGCAGTATTTT
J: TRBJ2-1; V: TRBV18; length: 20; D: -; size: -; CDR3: CASSLLRKTLDSLNYNEQFF; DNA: TGTGCCAGCTCACTCCTACGGAAAACCCTGGACAGCCTTAACTACAATGAGCAGTTCTTC
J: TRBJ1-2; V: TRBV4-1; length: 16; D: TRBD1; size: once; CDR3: CASSQGTGRDLRGYTF; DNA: TGCGCCAGCAGCCAAGGGACAGGGAGGGATTTACGCGGCTACACCTTC
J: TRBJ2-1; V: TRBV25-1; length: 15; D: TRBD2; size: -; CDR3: CASMGLAGGANEQFF; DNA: TGTGCCAGCATGGGGTTAGCGGGGGGTGCTAATGAGCAGTTCTTC
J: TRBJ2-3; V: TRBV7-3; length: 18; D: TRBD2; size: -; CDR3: CASSPGFGTSGGTDTQYF; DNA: TGTGCCAGCAGCCCCGGCTTTGGGACTAGCGGTGGAACAGATACGCAGTATTTT
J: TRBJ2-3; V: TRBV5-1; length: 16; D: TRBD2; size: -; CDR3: CASSLISLAGSDTQYF; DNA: TGCGCCAGCAGCTTGATATCCCTAGCGGGGTCAGATACGCAGTATTTT
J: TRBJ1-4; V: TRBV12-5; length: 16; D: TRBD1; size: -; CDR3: CASGLGGQGAGEKLFF; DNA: TGTGCTAGTGGTTTGGGCGGGCAGGGGGCAGGGGAAAAACTGTTTTTT
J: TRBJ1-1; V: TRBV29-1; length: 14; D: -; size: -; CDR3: CSVVRIGGNTEAFF; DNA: TGCAGCGTTGTCCGGATAGGGGGGAACACTGAAGCTTTCTTT